What follows is one TCR beta chain and its context. The sample is drawn from a study of technical replicates of blood from a handful of donors. Here immunoSEQ multiplex PCR was the method, and the copy in TCRdb shows in-frame clones only, minus some. Of about 88,000 clones in the sample, 90% to 95% were seen once. Germline CDR1 SEHNR, CDR2 FQNEAQ (reference sequence). The V segment lost 8 bases and the J segment 4 bases; nucleotides outside the gene matches: 4. This CDR3 spans 13 amino acids. The sample was T cells isolated from PBMCs. This receptor was identified in a human donor in good health. This chain joins TRBV7-9 and TRBJ2-5, with 10 bases matching TRBD2. CDR3 in DNA: TGTGCCAGCTTATTAGCGGGAGGAGAGACCCAGTACTTC. Translating it yields CASLLAGGETQYF.